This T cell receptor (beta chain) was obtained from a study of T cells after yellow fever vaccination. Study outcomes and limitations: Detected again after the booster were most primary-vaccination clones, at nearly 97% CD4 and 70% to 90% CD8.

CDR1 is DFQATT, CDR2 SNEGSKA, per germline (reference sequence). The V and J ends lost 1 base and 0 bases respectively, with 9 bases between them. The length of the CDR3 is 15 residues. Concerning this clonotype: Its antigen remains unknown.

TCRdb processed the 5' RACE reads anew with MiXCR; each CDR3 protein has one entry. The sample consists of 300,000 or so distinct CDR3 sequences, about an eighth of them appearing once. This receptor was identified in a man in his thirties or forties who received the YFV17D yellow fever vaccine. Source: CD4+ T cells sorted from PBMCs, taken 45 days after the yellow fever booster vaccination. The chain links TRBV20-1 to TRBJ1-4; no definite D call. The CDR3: CSARGISATNEKLFF. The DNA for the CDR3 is TGCAGTGCTAGAGGAATTTCTGCAACTAATGAAAAACTGTTTTTT.